This T cell receptor beta chain was sequenced for a study of blood T cells in healthy people across ages. Together with a sample-barcoded 5' primer, a J-beta primer mix was included in a second PCR lasting about 6 to 11 cycles. Via MiXCR, TCRdb re-called the 5' RACE reads, giving one row per CDR3 protein. The sample has around 500,000 distinct CDR3 sequences; about 27% are singletons. Germline loops: CDR1 SGHRS, CDR2 YFSETQ. The CDR3 is 13 residues long. Trimming cost V 1 base and J 10 bases, with 12 bases left between them. This same sample was also part of a study on T cells of mothers and their children. From that report: A few healthy Caucasian mothers served as donors, and their six children did as well. Each mother yielded more than 8.5 million TCR beta CDR3 reads. Each child yielded about 3 million reads.

The specimen was blood. The origin of this receptor is a boy younger than 10 in good health. The chain is built from TRBV5-1 and TRBJ2-1, with D possibly being TRBD2 (5 bases). The CDR3 spells CASSLNLAREQFF. DNA for the CDR3: TGCGCCAGCAGCTTGAACCTAGCACGGGAGCAGTTCTTC.